This T cell receptor (beta chain) is drawn from a study of shared clonotypes between healthy human individuals. It was across several immunoSEQ plates that each subset's genomic DNA was evenly split. DNA input for the unsorted PBMC replicate PCRs was about 300 ng, approximately 29,000 T cell genomes. Unsorted PBMC DNA went through sequencing on ten immunoSEQ deep assay plates. Assay used: immunoSEQ multiplex PCR; TCRdb lists only in-frame clones, some missing. The sample shows around 480,000 clones, over 75% of them seen only once. Germline loops: CDR1 MDHEN, CDR2 SYDVKM. The CDR3 is made up of 13 amino acids. The germline V and J ends were trimmed by 3 bases and 4 bases, with 9 bases remaining between them.

This clonotype originated in a woman between 40 and 50 years old in good health. Some clones in this sample may be carry-over from other donors' samples. Sequencing input: PBMCs. The chain uses TRBV28 and TRBJ1-2; D gene uncertain. In DNA form, the CDR3 reads TGTGCCAGCAGTTTGGGAATTAGCTATGGCTACACCTTC. Amino acid sequence: CASSLGISYGYTF.